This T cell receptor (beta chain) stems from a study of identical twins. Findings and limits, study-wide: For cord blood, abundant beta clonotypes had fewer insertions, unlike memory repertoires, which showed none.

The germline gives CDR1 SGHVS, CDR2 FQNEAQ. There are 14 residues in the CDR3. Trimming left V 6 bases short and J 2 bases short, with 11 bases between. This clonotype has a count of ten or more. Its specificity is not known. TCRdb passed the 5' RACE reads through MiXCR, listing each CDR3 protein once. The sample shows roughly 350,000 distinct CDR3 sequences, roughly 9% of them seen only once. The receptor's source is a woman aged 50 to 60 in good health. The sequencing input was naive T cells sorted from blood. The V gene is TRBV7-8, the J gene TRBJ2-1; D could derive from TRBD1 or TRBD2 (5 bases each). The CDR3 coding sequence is TGTGCCAGCAGTTTGAGGGGTCCCTACAATGAGCAGTTCTTC. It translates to CASSLRGPYNEQFF.